The 23 T cell receptor beta chains presented below share a single source sample, sequenced in a study of OX40 agonist ivuxolimab in advanced cancers. The data were produced by immunoSEQ multiplex PCR, yet TCRdb's version contains in-frame clones alone and is incomplete. The sample includes 55,000 to 75,000 clones, around 85% of them seen just once. Sequencing was performed on CD4+ or CD8+ T cells sorted from blood, taken in a trial of the OX40 agonist ivuxolimab. These receptors all come from an adult with an advanced solid tumor such as melanoma, head and neck, liver or kidney cancer.

This clone has a handful of counts. The CDR3 bases are TGTGCTAGTGGCAGGATAGGGGAAGAGCAGTACTTC. It specifies CASGRIGEEQYF. The chain employs TRBV12-5 and TRBJ2-7; perhaps TRBD1 as D (5 bases). Germline CDR1 and CDR2: LGHNT and FRNRAP. Trimming removed 6 bases from V and 7 bases from J, with 13 bases in between. The CDR3 runs 12 residues. Combining the CDR3 with reference TRBV12-5 and TRBJ2-7 gives the whole variable domain DARVTQTPRHKVTEMGQEVTMRCQPILGHNTVFWYRQTMMQGLELLAYFRNRAPLDDSGMPKDRFSAEMPDATLATLKIQPSEPRDSAVYFCASGRIGEEQYFGPGTRLTVT.

The CDR3 bases are TGTGCCATCAGTGAGTCCGGGCAGCCGAACACCGGGGAGCTGTTTTTT. It codes for CAISESGQPNTGELFF. The chain combines TRBV10-3 with TRBJ2-2; D ambiguous. Trimming removed 0 bases from V and 0 bases from J, with 8 bases in between. Germline-derived CDR1 and CDR2 are ENHRY and SYGVKD. The CDR3 contains 16 residues.

This chain joins TRBV7-2 and TRBJ1-1, with 12 bases that match TRBD1. J lost 7 bases, V lost 5 bases, and 11 bases had no gene match. Germline V gene data show CDR1 as SGHTA and CDR2 as FQGNSA. The CDR3 is 16 amino acids. The CDR3 bases are TGTGCCAGCAGCCCTCCGGGACAGGGGGCTTTGGGTGAAGCTTTCTTT. Translation: CASSPPGQGALGEAFF.

The rearrangement uses TRBV5-1 and TRBJ1-5; D uncertain. V gave up 5 bases and J gave up 7 bases, with 16 bases separating them. CDR3 size: 14 residues. Germline-derived CDR1 and CDR2 are SGHRS and YFSETQ. CDR3 sequence: CASSSEGGRQPQHF. In nucleotides, the CDR3 is TGCGCCAGCAGTTCCGAGGGTGGTAGACAGCCCCAGCATTTT.

The chain carries TRBV11-1 and TRBJ2-5; D is unresolved. Deletions cut 5 bases from V and 5 bases from J, with 15 bases between. The CDR3 runs to 14 residues. CDR1 is SGHAT and CDR2 is FQDESV in the germline V gene (reference sequence). As DNA, the CDR3 is TGTGCCAGCAGCACCTTTAGAGCCCCGGAGACCCAGTACTTC. It is translated as CASSTFRAPETQYF.

The chain links TRBV18 to TRBJ2-1; the match to TRBD1 covers 7 bases. The trim removed 1 base at V and 6 bases at J, leaving 6 bases unmatched. The V gene's germline CDR1 is KGHSH and CDR2 LQKENI. This CDR3 spans 15 amino acids. The CDR3: CASSPLQGYSNEQFF. The DNA for the CDR3 is TGTGCCAGCTCACCACTACAGGGGTATAGCAATGAGCAGTTCTTC.

The gene calls are TRBV6-5 and TRBJ1-4; D unresolved. V gave up 6 bases and J gave up 0 bases, with 11 bases separating them. The germline V gene encodes CDR1 MNHEY and CDR2 SVGAGI. This CDR3 comprises 15 residues. The CDR3 here is CASRDGGSTNEKLFF. The DNA for the CDR3 is TGTGCCAGCAGAGACGGAGGTTCAACTAATGAAAAACTGTTTTTT.

This sequence joins TRBV18 and TRBJ2-5; D perhaps matches TRBD1 (5 bases). Germline loops: CDR1 KGHSH, CDR2 LQKENI. The CDR3 covers 14 residues. V was clipped by 1 base and J by 4 bases, with 10 bases between them. CDR3 in amino acids: CASSPLATVETQYF. The CDR3 nucleotides read TGTGCCAGCTCACCACTTGCGACAGTAGAGACCCAGTACTTC. Using reference TRBV18 and TRBJ2-5 for the parts outside the CDR3, the full variable domain is NAGVMQNPRHLVRRRGQEARLRCSPMKGHSHVYWYRQLPEEGLKFMVYLQKENIIDESGMPKERFSAEFPKEGPSILRIQQVVRGDSAAYFCASSPLATVETQYFGPGTRLLVL.

The chain uses TRBV10-3 and TRBJ2-2, with a tentative D call TRBD2 (6 bases). The germline CDR1 and CDR2 sequences are ENHRY and SYGVKD. CDR3 length: 15 amino acids. Trimming stripped 0 bases from V and 2 bases from J, with 7 bases between. CDR3 coding DNA: TGTGCCATCAGTGAGTCAGGGACTAACACCGGGGAGCTGTTTTTT. Its protein product is CAISESGTNTGELFF.

The V and J genes are TRBV6-5 and TRBJ2-1; 9 positions match TRBD1. CDR1 is MNHEY and CDR2 is SVGAGI in the germline V gene. The CDR3 covers 15 residues. J gave up 8 bases and V 6 bases, and 11 bases lay outside the gene matches. CDR3 residues: CASSTIRDRDDEQFF. CDR3 DNA sequence: TGTGCCAGCAGCACCATCCGGGACAGGGACGATGAGCAGTTCTTC.

This clone has just one count. V gene TRBV5-1 combines with J gene TRBJ1-1, with D hard to call. The V gene's germline CDR1 is SGHRS and CDR2 YFSETQ. CDR3 length: 13 residues. V shed 5 bases and J shed 1 base, with 9 bases lying between them. CDR3 protein: CASRQAPNTEAFF. The CDR3 coding sequence is TGCGCCAGCAGGCAGGCCCCGAACACTGAAGCTTTCTTT.

The chain combines TRBV19 with TRBJ1-1, with D unclear. V lost 3 bases and J 1 base, leaving 12 bases between the germline ends. CDR3 length: 15 residues. The germline CDR1 and CDR2 sequences are LNHDA and SQIVND (reference sequence). This chain's CDR3 is CASSIGTLGNTEAFF. The CDR3 nucleotides read TGTGCCAGTAGTATCGGTACCTTAGGGAACACTGAAGCTTTCTTT.

The chain joins TRBV6-5 to TRBJ1-5, with 8 nucleotides matching TRBD1. V was clipped by 5 bases and J by 6 bases; unmatched bases: 3. Germline loops: CDR1 MNHEY, CDR2 SVGAGI. CDR3 length: 13 amino acids. CDR3 amino acids: CASSPRGRQPQHF. For the CDR3, the DNA is TGTGCCAGCAGTCCCAGGGGGCGTCAGCCCCAGCATTTT.

Only a few counts were recorded for this clone. This chain connects TRBV6-1 to TRBJ1-2, with D unclear. V dropped 8 bases and J dropped 8 bases, with 12 bases sitting between them. Germline V CDR1 and CDR2: MNHNS, SASEGT. CDR3 size: 11 residues. The CDR3 is CASGYGRGYTF. The CDR3 DNA follows: TGTGCCAGCGGGTACGGCCGGGGCTACACCTTC.

This clone was counted a single time. The rearrangement uses TRBV2 and TRBJ1-1; unclear D gene. Trimming stripped 4 bases from V and 6 bases from J, with 12 bases between. The CDR3 extends over 13 amino acids. CDR1 and CDR2 from the germline V gene are SNHLY and FYNNEI. The CDR3 protein is CASSVGFQAEAFF. CDR3 coding DNA: TGTGCCAGCAGTGTGGGATTCCAGGCTGAAGCTTTCTTT.

The V gene is TRBV30, the J gene TRBJ1-1, with D perhaps TRBD1 (6 bases). From germline, CDR1 is GTSNPN and CDR2 SVGIG (reference sequence). There are 14 residues in the CDR3. Trimming removed 0 bases at V and 6 bases at J, with 14 bases between. CDR3 residues: CAWSVLGGIAEAFF. In DNA form, the CDR3 reads TGTGCCTGGAGTGTACTAGGGGGGATAGCTGAAGCTTTCTTT.

This clone was recorded a few times. The V call is TRBV7-9, the J call TRBJ1-2; D might be TRBD1 (6 bases). Germline-derived CDR1 and CDR2 are SEHNR and FQNEAQ (reference sequence). Trimming removed 5 bases from V and 8 bases from J, with 18 bases in between. The CDR3 consists of 14 residues. The CDR3 DNA follows: TGTGCCAGCAGCCAGGGTGGACCCCAGGGGGGCTACACCTTC. Residues: CASSQGGPQGGYTF. The full variable domain, in which reference TRBV7-9 and TRBJ1-2 provide the parts outside the CDR3, is DTGVSQNPRHKITKRGQNVTFRCDPISEHNRLYWYRQTLGQGPEFLTYFQNEAQLEKSRLLSDRFSAERPKGSFSTLEIQRTEQGDSAMYLCASSQGGPQGGYTFGSGTRLTVV.

The gene calls are TRBV5-4 and TRBJ2-2, with D perhaps matching TRBD1 or TRBD2 (6 bases each). The CDR3 extends over 15 amino acids. The germline V and J ends were trimmed by 1 base and 1 base, with 8 bases remaining between them. Germline CDR1 and CDR2: SGHNT and YYREEE (reference sequence). CDR3: CASSLKGGNTGELFF. In nucleotides, the CDR3 is TGTGCCAGCAGCTTGAAGGGGGGGAACACCGGGGAGCTGTTTTTT.

Of note for this clone: This CDR3 is also generated by other DNA sequences in the sample. The chain employs TRBV5-1 and TRBJ1-1; the D is unclear. V lost 4 bases and J 5 bases, leaving 12 bases between the germline ends. CDR3 length: 13 amino acids. CDR1 and CDR2 from the germline V gene are SGHRS and YFSETQ. The CDR3 spells CASSKGSVTEAFF. As DNA, the CDR3 is TGCGCCAGCAGCAAGGGTAGTGTAACTGAAGCTTTCTTT. Full variable domain (outside the CDR3, taken from reference TRBV5-1 and TRBJ1-1): KAGVTQTPRYLIKTRGQQVTLSCSPISGHRSVSWYQQTPGQGLQFLFEYFSETQRNKGNFPGRFSGRQFSNSRSEMNVSTLELGDSALYLCASSKGSVTEAFFGQGTRLTVV.

This chain joins TRBV6-1 and TRBJ2-5; TRBD1 aligns across 7 bases. The CDR3 loop spans 13 amino acids. The J segment lost 3 bases and the V segment lost 5 bases, leaving 3 bases of the junction unmatched. The germline V gene encodes CDR1 MNHNS and CDR2 SASEGT. The CDR3 DNA is TGTGCCAGCAGTTTGGGACAGAAAGAGACCCAGTACTTC. Translating it yields CASSLGQKETQYF.

This chain uses TRBV5-1 with TRBJ2-1; D is unresolved. Trimming removed 7 bases at V and 8 bases at J, with 19 bases between. The CDR3 spans 14 residues. Germline V gene lookup returns CDR1 SGHRS and CDR2 YFSETQ. The CDR3 coding sequence is TGCGCCAGCCAGGCCGTTGGGATGTTAGATGAGCAGTTCTTC. Its protein is CASQAVGMLDEQFF.

The rearrangement links TRBV5-4 to TRBJ2-1, with TRBD1 identical over 10 bases. The CDR3 spans 15 residues. Losses at the gene ends were 3 bases for V and 4 bases for J; bases not matched to a gene: 4. Germline loops: CDR1 SGHNT, CDR2 YYREEE (reference sequence). CDR3 sequence reads: CASSSGQGVYNEQFF. The CDR3 coding sequence is TGTGCCAGCAGCTCCGGACAGGGGGTATACAATGAGCAGTTCTTC.

CDR3 in amino acids: CASSQVAYARNTEAFF. The CDR3 DNA reads as TGTGCCAGCAGCCAAGTGGCTTACGCTCGGAACACTGAAGCTTTCTTT. V and J are TRBV4-2 and TRBJ1-1; D not resolved. Trimming removed 1 base at V and 1 base at J, with 13 bases between. The CDR3 is 16 residues long. Germline V CDR1 and CDR2: LGHNA, YNFKEQ.